What follows are 8 T cell receptor beta chains derived from one specimen sequenced in a study of memory CD8 T cells in hepatitis C reinfection. Described time point: late/post reinfection, 12 to 24 weeks after detection. TCR sequencing was done directly ex vivo on sorted cells, without expansion in vitro. The method was immunoSEQ multiplex PCR; TCRdb's version includes in-frame clones alone and lacks a portion of them. The profile shows tens of thousands of clones, 80% to 90% of them singletons. Sequencing was carried out using naive CD8+ T cells sorted from blood. The receptors here all came from a man between 18 and 35 years old with hepatitis C virus infection.

The rearrangement joins TRBV6-6 to TRBJ1-1; D remains ambiguous. Germline CDR1 MNHNY, CDR2 SVGAGI (reference sequence). The CDR3 has 12 residues. Trimming took 8 bases from V and 5 from J, leaving 12 bases between them. The CDR3: CASSLWRTEAFF. The CDR3 coding sequence is TGTGCCAGCTCCCTGTGGAGGACTGAAGCTTTCTTT.

This clone was counted a single time. The chain carries TRBV6-1 and TRBJ2-7; 13 bases match TRBD2. With 4 bases clipped from V and 4 bases from J, the junction kept 10 bases outside the gene matches. The CDR3 length is 17 residues. Germline CDR1 is MNHNS and CDR2 is SASEGT. The CDR3 here is CASSALTSGRDRYEQYF. The CDR3 DNA reads TGTGCCAGCAGTGCCCTCACTAGCGGGAGGGATCGATACGAGCAGTACTTC.

The chain carries TRBV5-1 and TRBJ2-2; tentative D call: TRBD2 (6 bases). The CDR3 length is 14 residues. The germline gives CDR1 SGHRS, CDR2 YFSETQ. The V end lost 3 bases, the J end lost 5 bases, and 11 bases lay between the germline ends. The CDR3 nucleotides read TGCGCCAGCAGCTCGGGGGAAATGACCGGGGAGCTGTTTTTT. Translating it yields CASSSGEMTGELFF.

This clone was seen only once. The chain recombines TRBV19 with TRBJ2-5; 11 nucleotides match TRBD2. The CDR3 spans 15 residues. Unmatched junction bases numbered 10, after V lost 3 bases and J lost 10 bases. The germline CDR1 and CDR2 sequences are LNHDA and SQIVND (reference sequence). CDR3 in DNA: TGTGCCAGTAGTATCGATGCTAGCGGGGGGCAGGACCAGTACTTC. Residues: CASSIDASGGQDQYF.

This chain connects TRBV4-1 to TRBJ1-5, with D possibly TRBD1 on 5 matching bases. The germline gives CDR1 MGHRA, CDR2 YSYEKL. This CDR3 is built from 13 residues. The ends were cut back, 3 bases at V and 4 bases at J, with 7 bases in the middle. This CDR3 reads CASSQTVNQPQHF. The CDR3 DNA follows: TGCGCCAGCAGCCAGACAGTTAATCAGCCCCAGCATTTT.

The rearrangement joins TRBV4-1 to TRBJ2-1; TRBD2 matches 8 bases. The germline gives CDR1 MGHRA, CDR2 YSYEKL. This CDR3 has 17 residues. V shed 0 bases and J 4 bases; nucleotides not matched to a gene: 8. The CDR3 here is CASSQESGGAWYNEQFF. DNA of the CDR3: TGCGCCAGCAGCCAAGAATCCGGGGGGGCTTGGTACAATGAGCAGTTCTTC.

The chain joins TRBV6-6 to TRBJ2-2; TRBD2 matches at 11 bases. J was trimmed by 5 bases and V by 6 bases; bases with no gene match: 8. Germline CDR1 reads MNHNY; CDR2 reads SVGAGI (reference sequence). The CDR3 has 16 amino acids. CDR3 DNA sequence: TGTGCCAGCAGCCTCGGGGTAGCGGGGGGGACCGGGGAGCTGTTTTTT. This sequence encodes CASSLGVAGGTGELFF.

The rearrangement uses TRBV27 and TRBJ2-2; weak D call: TRBD2 (6 bases). Per the germline V gene, CDR1 is MNHEY and CDR2 is SMNVEV (reference sequence). V lost 6 bases and J 2 bases, leaving 16 bases between the germline ends. The CDR3 loop spans 16 amino acids. CDR3: CASRTVEGLNTGELFF. The DNA for the CDR3 is TGTGCCAGCAGGACCGTTGAAGGACTAAACACCGGGGAGCTGTTTTTT.